This T cell receptor (beta chain) was documented in a study of graft-versus-host responses after intestinal transplantation. As for the study in general: Recipients uniformly received anti-thymocyte globulin induction, followed by tacrolimus and steroids for approximately 3 years.

This clone was found a few times. Its antigen remains unidentified. Researchers processed graft tissue to release intraepithelial and lamina propria lymphocytes. Germline V lookup: CDR1 MNHNY, CDR2 SVGAGI (reference sequence). Between the trimmed V and J ends, which lost 2 bases and 6 bases, there was a span of 17 bases. CDR3 size: 15 residues. Study-level results: The authors found GvH clones in recipient marrow, some appearing first in ileum or blood. HvG clone declines early post-transplant were associated with peak circulating GvH levels. Within allografts, high graft-versus-host to host-versus-graft clonal ratios were seen among patients with graft-donor T cell macrochimerism.

Only in-frame clones appear in the TCRdb table, and some are missing; sequencing was by immunoSEQ multiplex PCR. Counted here are around 15,000 clones, around two thirds occurring once; the ten biggest clones make up 7.5% to 10%. The origin of this receptor is a human patient who received an intestinal transplant, so some T cells may come from the graft donor. Sample: ileum tissue, taken 674 days after intestinal transplantation. The chain has TRBV6-6 and TRBJ2-7; tentatively, D is TRBD2 (6 bases). DNA of the CDR3: TGTGCCAGCAGTTACCTAGCCGGGACTTCAGGCGAGCAGTACTTC. Translated, it gives CASSYLAGTSGEQYF.